The present T cell receptor beta chain was sequenced within a study of T cells in Graves' hyperthyroidism and ophthalmopathy (dated by TCRdb to between 2017 and 2020). As for the study more broadly: Peripheral blood was sampled at the time of initial diagnosis, prior to any treatment. The approximately 98 discovery patients were randomly divided into training and test sets at a 7:3 ratio. Thyroid tissue and blood T-cell repertoires from over 5 Graves' hyperthyroidism patients were also compared in the study. To identify TCR V-J signatures that set the groups apart, the researchers used a discovery cohort of about a hundred patients, made up of fewer than 50 with Graves' ophthalmopathy and 57 with stable Graves' hyperthyroidism. Once sampling was done, hyperthyroidism patients were given methimazole at a starting dose of 30 mg daily, whereas ophthalmopathy patients were given high-dose intravenous methylprednisolone. TCR Vbeta CDR3 sequencing of 130 to 150 peripheral blood samples (43 ophthalmopathy, under 80 hyperthyroidism and approximately 17 progressor patients) is reported in the paper. An independent validation cohort of 18 to 20 hyperthyroidism patients and approximately 15 patients who later progressed to ophthalmopathy tested prospective prediction of ophthalmopathy.

What the authors observed across the whole study: Sample size was not statistically predetermined, and investigators were not blinded to group allocation. In validation, the model predicted progression to ophthalmopathy with just under 71% sensitivity and over 72% specificity, a median of around six months before onset. Ophthalmopathy was separated from stable hyperthyroidism by a 13 V-J signature model, with approximately 85% sensitivity and about 81% specificity obtained in cross-validation and 80%/75% obtained in testing. Most expanded thyroid clonotypes (frequency above 0.001) were also detected in blood, suggesting blood repertoires may reflect thyroid immune responses.

The hyperthyroidism patients were between 18 and 65 years old and newly diagnosed, with a disease duration of less than 2 months. The study excluded patients with uncontrolled infections, other autoimmune diseases, pregnancy or lactation. Diagnoses were based on clinical symptoms, serum thyroxine and TRAb, thyroid ultrasound and orbital computed tomography. For progressor patients, blood was drawn at the first diagnosis of hyperthyroidism, before any ophthalmopathy symptoms had appeared. PBMCs were isolated from about 10 ml of fresh peripheral blood by Ficoll-Paque density gradient centrifugation. Progressor patients were initially diagnosed with Graves' hyperthyroidism and developed ophthalmopathy during follow-up. Total RNA was extracted using Trizol reagent, and RNA quality was assessed on an Agilent 2100 Bioanalyzer. This clonotype was counted many times. Its antigen is still unknown. Qualities for individual bases were not recorded, and no much larger clone is one base off.

TCR beta CDR3 regions were amplified from RNA transcripts. A first-round RT-PCR of the TCR CDR3 used the HTBI primer set with the Qiagen OneStep RT-PCR kit. Libraries were constructed in a second round of multiplex PCR, after which size selection and purification were carried out. Libraries were sequenced paired-end with 100 bp reads on an Illumina HiSeq2000. The original methods were these. SOAPnuke was used to process the raw data, with reads discarded if the reads contained adapters or uncalled bases, had a mean Phred below 15, or lacked an exact constant-primer or identifier match. High-quality paired reads were merged using COPE v1.2.5, and each unique nucleotide sequence was defined as a clonotype. MiTCR v1.1 was used to align the clonotypes against IMGT TRBV, TRBD and TRBJ reference segments. The analysis included only V-J combinations with a frequency above 0.0001, which together covered about 99% of the repertoires. A TCS score was defined as the ratio of F50 (clonal expansion) to E x V (chaos), with BLOSUM62-based TCRdist applied between CDR3 peptides within each V-J. Welch's t-statistics and random forest reduced around 550 V-J features to fewer than 15, which were used in a naive Bayes classifier (R e1071). TCRdb ran its own pipeline on the public reads, namely fastp trimming at Q25 and MiXCR clone calling, and kept in-frame beta chains. Every distinct CDR3 protein forms one entry, paired with its most common genes and DNA. These V and J calls derive from TCRdb rather than the authors' analysis. For this sample there are 690,000 or so distinct CDR3 sequences; 15% to 20% appear just once. 15% to 20% of the sample is held by the ten biggest clonotypes.

Relative to germline, V is 3 bases shorter and J is 4 bases shorter, with 12 bases between their ends. CDR1 and CDR2, looked up from the germline V gene, are SNHLY and FYNNEI. Counted from cysteine to phenylalanine, this CDR3 has 15 amino acids. Solely the CDR3 DNA is kept, with 45 bases framed from the first base. The receptor chain draws on TRBV2 and TRBJ2-2, with no confident D gene call. Material for sequencing was blood. The origin of this receptor is a woman aged 45-60 years with Graves' hyperthyroidism that later progressed to Graves' ophthalmopathy. The CDR3 corresponds to CASSEATDFTGELFF. Here is the DNA: TGTGCCAGCAGTGAGGCGACGGATTTCACCGGGGAGCTGTTTTTT. Reference TRBV2 and TRBJ2-2 genes cover what lies past the CDR3, so the full variable domain is EPEVTQTPSHQVTQMGQEVILRCVPISNHLYFYWYRQILGQKVEFLVSFYNNEISEKSEIFDDQFSVERPDGSNFTLKIRSTKLEDSAMYFCASSEATDFTGELFFGEGSRLTVL.